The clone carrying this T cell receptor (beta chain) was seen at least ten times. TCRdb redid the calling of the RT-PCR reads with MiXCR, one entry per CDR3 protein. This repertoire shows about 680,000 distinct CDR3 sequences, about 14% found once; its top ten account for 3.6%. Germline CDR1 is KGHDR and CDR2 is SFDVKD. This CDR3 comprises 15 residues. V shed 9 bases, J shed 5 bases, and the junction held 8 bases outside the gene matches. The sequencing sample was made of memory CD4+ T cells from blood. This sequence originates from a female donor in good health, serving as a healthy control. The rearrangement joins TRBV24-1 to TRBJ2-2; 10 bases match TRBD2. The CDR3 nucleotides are TGTGCCACCCGACAGCGGGGGGGCGAAACCGGGGAGCTGTTTTTT. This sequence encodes CATRQRGGETGELFF.